This entry lists 25 T cell receptor beta chains sequenced from one sample in a study of cytomegalovirus exposure and HLA in healthy donors. The PCR ran on 60 Vbeta and 13 Jbeta primers. Measured with immunoSEQ multiplex PCR; TCRdb has only the in-frame clones, and not every one. The sample comprises about 170,000 clones, 60% to 80% of which are singletons, and about 0.93% rests with the top ten. Input material: PBMCs. The origin of the receptors is a woman in her 50s in good health and CMV-seropositive.

This rearrangement joins TRBV5-1 to TRBJ1-1; 12 positions agree with TRBD1. V lost 0 bases and J lost 0; bases outside the gene matches: 18. The CDR3 is 22 residues long. Per germline, CDR1 SGHRS and CDR2 YFSETQ. The CDR3 region is CASSLGLPGQGALTRLNTEAFF. For the CDR3, the DNA is TGCGCCAGCAGCTTGGGCCTACCGGGACAGGGGGCACTGACGAGACTGAACACTGAAGCTTTCTTT.

This sequence joins TRBV25-1 and TRBJ1-2; D is uncertain. Germline assignment: CDR1 MGHDK and CDR2 SYGVNS. The CDR3 is 12 amino acids. The V and J ends lost 3 bases and 8 bases respectively, with 10 bases between them. This CDR3 reads CASSEYPRGYTF. CDR3 coding DNA: TGTGCCAGCAGTGAGTACCCTAGGGGCTACACCTTC.

The V call is TRBV19, the J call TRBJ1-2; tentative D call: TRBD1 (6 bases). This CDR3 is 16 amino acids long. With 6 bases removed from V and 5 bases from J, the gap between germline ends came to 22 bases. CDR1 LNHDA and CDR2 SQIVND come from the germline V gene (reference sequence). Here the CDR3 reads CASSLLGTTTVYGYTF. CDR3 nucleotides: TGTGCCAGTAGCCTCCTCGGGACAACCACTGTGTATGGCTACACCTTC.

This clone was observed a few times. The gene calls are TRBV5-6 and TRBJ1-1, with D possibly TRBD1 on 6 matching bases. Trimming took off 2 bases at V and 0 bases at J, with 11 bases between the two ends. The CDR3 runs to 15 residues. Germline CDR1 is SGHDT and CDR2 is YYEEEE. DNA for the CDR3: TGTGCCAGCAGCTTATTGACAGGTTTGAACACTGAAGCTTTCTTT. This sequence encodes CASSLLTGLNTEAFF.

This chain joins TRBV7-9 and TRBJ1-1; D unresolved. CDR3 length: 16 residues. Trimming stripped 4 bases from V and 5 bases from J, with 20 bases between. Germline V gene data show CDR1 as SEHNR and CDR2 as FQNEAQ (reference sequence). As DNA, the CDR3 is TGTGCCAGCAGCTCATTGTCGGGAATGTCGGGTACTGAAGCTTTCTTT. Its translation: CASSSLSGMSGTEAFF.

The V gene is TRBV11-2, the J gene TRBJ2-7; perhaps TRBD1 as D (6 bases). V lost 5 bases, J lost 2 bases, and 13 bases lay in between. Germline lookup yields CDR1 SGHAT and CDR2 FQNNGV. This CDR3 has 14 residues. Here the CDR3 reads CASSITDRPYEQYF. CDR3 nucleotide sequence: TGTGCCAGCAGCATAACGGACAGACCCTACGAGCAGTACTTC. The variable domain in full, with the rest retrieved from reference TRBV11-2 and TRBJ2-7, is EAGVAQSPRYKIIEKRQSVAFWCNPISGHATLYWYQQILGQGPKLLIQFQNNGVVDDSQLPKDRFSAERLKGVDSTLKIQPAKLEDSAVYLCASSITDRPYEQYFGPGTRLTVT.

This clone was found once. V and J are TRBV6-5 and TRBJ2-7; 13 bases fit TRBD2. CDR1 and CDR2 from the germline V gene are MNHEY and SVGAGI. The CDR3 consists of 14 residues. V gave up 6 bases and J gave up 9 bases; unmatched junction bases: 8. The CDR3 DNA is TGTGCCAGCAGCCCACGAAGGACTAGCGGGGGGCAGTACTTC. It yields the protein CASSPRRTSGGQYF.

This chain uses TRBV6-5 with TRBJ1-6, with TRBD1 matching over 10 bases. The V gene end was trimmed by 7 bases and the J gene end by 8 bases; junction bases not matched to a gene: 2. In germline, CDR1 is MNHEY, CDR2 SVGAGI. The CDR3 runs to 13 residues. The CDR3 DNA follows: TGTGCCAGCACCGGGACAGGGGATTCACCCCTCCACTTT. It yields the protein CASTGTGDSPLHF.

This clone was observed a few times. The chain joins TRBV6-1 to TRBJ1-2; 7 positions match TRBD1. V lost 6 bases and J lost 8; bases outside the gene matches: 12. The CDR3 spans 14 residues. From germline, CDR1 is MNHNS and CDR2 SASEGT. CDR3 bases: TGTGCCAGCAGGAGACCGGGACAGAGTAACGGCTACACCTTC. Amino acid sequence: CASRRPGQSNGYTF.

Remarks on this clone: Germline is not matched at one junction end, which may reflect a read error. The CDR3 is CASSQDSGSYNEQFF. Here the CDR3 DNA reads TGTGCTAGCAGCCAGGATAGCGGGAGCTACAATGAGCAGTTCTTC. V is TRBV7-7 and J is TRBJ2-1, with 9 bases fitting TRBD2. In germline, CDR1 is SSHAT, CDR2 FNYEAQ (reference sequence). This CDR3 region has 15 residues.

This clone showed up just a few times. In DNA, the CDR3 is TGTGCCAGCAGTTCCTGGACAGGGAAGAACACTGAAGCTTTCTTT. Its protein is CASSSWTGKNTEAFF. The chain carries TRBV27 and TRBJ1-1; 8 bases are a match to TRBD1. J gave up 1 base and V 4 bases, and 5 bases lay outside the gene matches. Germline V gene sequence: CDR1 MNHEY, CDR2 SMNVEV (reference sequence). The CDR3 loop spans 15 amino acids.

The rearrangement joins TRBV28 to TRBJ2-5, with 7 bases matching TRBD1. This CDR3 is built from 17 residues. The germline gives CDR1 MDHEN, CDR2 SYDVKM. The trim removed 5 bases at V and 5 bases at J, leaving 17 bases unmatched. The CDR3 spells CASSPRVEAGGRETQYF. DNA of the CDR3: TGTGCCAGCAGTCCGCGGGTAGAGGCAGGGGGTCGGGAGACCCAGTACTTC.

The genes are TRBV5-1 and TRBJ2-3, with D possibly TRBD1 on 6 matching bases. The V and J ends lost 2 bases and 6 bases respectively, with 7 bases between them. This CDR3 contains 12 residues. Germline V gene data show CDR1 as SGHRS and CDR2 as YFSETQ. CDR3 residues: CASSLRGDTQYF. CDR3 DNA: TGCGCCAGCAGCTTAAGGGGGGATACGCAGTATTTT.

The sample holds one count of this clone. The chain combines TRBV19 with TRBJ1-3, with D uncertain. Deletions cut 6 bases from V and 0 bases from J, with 6 bases between. Germline CDR1 reads LNHDA; CDR2 reads SQIVND (reference sequence). CDR3 length: 13 residues. The CDR3 DNA follows: TGTGCCAGTAGGGTACTCTCTGGAAACACCATATATTTT. This gives the protein CASRVLSGNTIYF.

V usage is TRBV4-1 and J usage is TRBJ2-5; maybe TRBD1 (6 bases). Germline V CDR1 and CDR2: MGHRA, YSYEKL. V gave up 3 bases and J gave up 2 bases, with 10 bases separating them. The CDR3 contains 14 residues. The CDR3 here is CASSQTGMQETQYF. The CDR3 region has the DNA TGCGCCAGCAGCCAGACAGGAATGCAAGAGACCCAGTACTTC.

The rearrangement uses TRBV6-5 and TRBJ1-1; D gene uncertain. The V gene lost 5 bases and the J gene lost 1 base, with 14 bases spanning the gap. Germline CDR1 and CDR2: MNHEY and SVGAGI. The CDR3 runs 15 residues. CDR3 in amino acids: CASSPGGGRNTEAFF. CDR3 coding DNA: TGTGCCAGCAGTCCCGGCGGCGGAAGGAACACTGAAGCTTTCTTT.

This chain uses TRBV6-1 with TRBJ1-5; D remains ambiguous. The CDR3 has 16 amino acids. Germline V gene lookup returns CDR1 MNHNS and CDR2 SASEGT. Trimming stripped 0 bases from V and 3 bases from J, with 12 bases between. Written as DNA, the CDR3 is TGTGCCAGCAGTGAAGCGGCCCTTCCGATCAATCAGCCCCAGCATTTT. Translated, it gives CASSEAALPINQPQHF.

The chain uses TRBV11-2 and TRBJ2-7; possible D gene TRBD1, 6 bases. CDR3 length: 15 amino acids. Trimming removed 1 base from V and 10 bases from J, with 20 bases in between. Germline lookup yields CDR1 SGHAT and CDR2 FQNNGV. CDR3 bases: TGTGCCAGCAGCTTAGTAGCTTTTGGACAGACAGAACAGTACTTC. It yields the protein CASSLVAFGQTEQYF.

CDR3 protein: CASSQGGGGTEAFF. CDR3 sequence (DNA): TGTGCCAGCAGTCAAGGGGGCGGAGGCACTGAAGCTTTCTTT. This chain links TRBV6-6 with TRBJ1-1; TRBD1 matches 7 bases. Per the germline V gene, CDR1 is MNHNY and CDR2 is SVGAGI (reference sequence). Losses at the gene ends were 5 bases for V and 4 bases for J; bases not matched to a gene: 7. The CDR3 covers 14 residues.

The J gene is TRBJ2-7, the V gene TRBV6-6, with TRBD1 identical over 8 bases. Per germline, CDR1 MNHNY and CDR2 SVGAGI (reference sequence). The CDR3 contains 16 residues. V lost 2 bases and J lost 0; bases outside the gene matches: 6. The CDR3 here is CASSYVTGGYSYEQYF. The CDR3 region has the DNA TGTGCCAGCAGTTACGTTACAGGGGGGTACTCCTACGAGCAGTACTTC.

This clone has just a few counts. V gene TRBV4-1 combines with J gene TRBJ2-1; 11 bases are a match to TRBD2. Unmatched junction bases numbered 6, after V lost 0 bases and J lost 8 bases. Germline V gene data show CDR1 as MGHRA and CDR2 as YSYEKL. The CDR3 consists of 16 residues. The CDR3 DNA reads TGCGCCAGCAGCCAAGAATTTAGCGGGAGGGGATATGAGCAGTTCTTC. This encodes CASSQEFSGRGYEQFF.

The J gene is TRBJ2-7, the V gene TRBV5-6; TRBD1 might be the D (6 bases). The V gene's germline CDR1 is SGHDT and CDR2 YYEEEE. The CDR3 contains 15 residues. Trimming took 3 bases from V and 6 from J, leaving 19 bases between them. CDR3 loop: CASSWGPMRIAEQYF. The CDR3 DNA sequence: TGTGCCAGCAGCTGGGGGCCTATGAGGATTGCCGAGCAGTACTTC.

V usage is TRBV2 and J usage is TRBJ2-2; a weak D match, TRBD2 (5 bases). The germline gives CDR1 SNHLY, CDR2 FYNNEI. The CDR3 sequence is 14 residues long. The germline V and J ends were trimmed by 11 bases and 1 base, with 14 bases remaining between them. In nucleotides, the CDR3 is TGTGCCGGACGGGCGGACTTGAACACCGGGGAGCTGTTTTTT. This sequence encodes CAGRADLNTGELFF.

The table lists this clone with a few counts. The V and J genes are TRBV10-3 and TRBJ2-1; 10 bases are shared with TRBD2. CDR1 and CDR2 from the germline V gene are ENHRY and SYGVKD. The J segment lost 3 bases and the V segment lost 5 bases, leaving 7 bases of the junction unmatched. There are 16 residues in the CDR3. The CDR3 coding sequence is TGTGCCATCAGTACGGGACTAGCGTCAAGCTACAATGAGCAGTTCTTC. Residues: CAISTGLASSYNEQFF.

V is TRBV7-2 and J is TRBJ2-5; tentatively, D is TRBD2 (7 bases). The CDR3 spans 14 residues. The germline gives CDR1 SGHTA, CDR2 FQGNSA. Trimming took off 3 bases at V and 4 bases at J, with 12 bases between the two ends. The CDR3 bases are TGTGCCAGCAGCTTTCAAAGGGGGGGAGAGACCCAGTACTTC. It encodes CASSFQRGGETQYF.